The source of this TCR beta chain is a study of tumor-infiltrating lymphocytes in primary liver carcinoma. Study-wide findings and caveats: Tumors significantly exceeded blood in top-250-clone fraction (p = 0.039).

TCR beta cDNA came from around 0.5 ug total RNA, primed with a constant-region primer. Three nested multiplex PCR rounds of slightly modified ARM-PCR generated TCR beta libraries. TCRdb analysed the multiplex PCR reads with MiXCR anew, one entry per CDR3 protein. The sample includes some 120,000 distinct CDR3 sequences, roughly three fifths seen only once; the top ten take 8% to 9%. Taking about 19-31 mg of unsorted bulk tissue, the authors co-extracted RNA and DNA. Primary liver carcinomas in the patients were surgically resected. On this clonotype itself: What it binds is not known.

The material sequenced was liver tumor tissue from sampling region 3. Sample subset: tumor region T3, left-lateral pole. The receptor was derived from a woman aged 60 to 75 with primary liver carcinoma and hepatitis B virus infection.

CDR3 sequence reads: CASSLGGTANTGELFF. The CDR3 DNA reads TGTGCCAGCAGCTTAGGGGGGACAGCCAACACCGGGGAGCTGTTTTTT. This chain connects TRBV11-2 to TRBJ2-2, with 7 positions matching TRBD1. Trimming cost V 1 base and J 2 bases; bases outside gene matches: 4. The germline V gene has CDR1 SGHAT and CDR2 FQNNGV. CDR3 length: 16 residues.